This entry describes one T cell receptor (beta chain). The antigen remains unidentified. This specimen comes from a study of OX40 agonist ivuxolimab in advanced cancers. Trimming cost V 3 bases and J 4 bases, with 9 bases left between them. Germline CDR1 is MNHNS and CDR2 is SASEGT. This CDR3 is 13 amino acids long. Study observations and caveats: Researchers report that CD8+ T cells had, on average, more expanded clones than CD4+.

Clones were read by immunoSEQ multiplex PCR, and TCRdb kept only the in-frame ones, dropping some. The sample includes roughly 51,000 clones, approximately 88% of them seen just once. This specimen was CD4+ or CD8+ T cells sorted from blood, taken in a trial of the OX40 agonist ivuxolimab. The gene calls are TRBV6-1 and TRBJ1-2; D ambiguous. The receptor's source is an adult with an advanced solid tumor such as melanoma, head and neck, liver or kidney cancer. The CDR3 sequence is CASSDYRLYGYTF. Written as DNA, the CDR3 is TGTGCCAGCAGTGACTACAGACTCTATGGCTACACCTTC.